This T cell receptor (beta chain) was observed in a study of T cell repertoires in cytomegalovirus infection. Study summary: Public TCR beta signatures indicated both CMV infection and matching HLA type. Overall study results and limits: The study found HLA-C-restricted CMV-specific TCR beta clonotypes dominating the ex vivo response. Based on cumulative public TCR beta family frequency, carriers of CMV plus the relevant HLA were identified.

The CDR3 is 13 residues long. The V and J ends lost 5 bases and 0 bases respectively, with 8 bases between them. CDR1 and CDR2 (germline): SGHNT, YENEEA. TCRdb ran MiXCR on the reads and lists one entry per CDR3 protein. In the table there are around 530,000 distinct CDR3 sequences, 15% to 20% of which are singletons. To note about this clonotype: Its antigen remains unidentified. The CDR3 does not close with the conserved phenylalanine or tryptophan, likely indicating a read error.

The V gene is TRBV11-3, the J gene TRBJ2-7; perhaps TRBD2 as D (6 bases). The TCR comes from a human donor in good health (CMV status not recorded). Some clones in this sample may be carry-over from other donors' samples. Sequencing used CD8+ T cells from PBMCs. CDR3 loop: CASSRDFSYEQYL. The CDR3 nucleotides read TGTGCCAGCAGCCGGGACTTCTCCTACGAGCAGTACTTA.